This TCR beta chain was sequenced during a study of OX40 agonist ivuxolimab in advanced cancers. For the study at large: Prior anti-PD-1, anti-PD-L1 or anti-CTLA-4 therapy was allowed; approximately 40% had some.

Concerning this clone: Its antigen is still unknown.

Only in-frame clones appear in the TCRdb table, and some are missing; sequencing was by immunoSEQ multiplex PCR. The data show approximately 49,000 clones, with 65% to 85% seen just once and approximately 1.2% held by the top ten. Study observations and caveats: Among the least clonally expanded were partial responders at 0.1-3.0 mg/kg. It was not determined which antigens were specifically recognized by the peripheral T cells that had undergone clonal expansion.

The CDR3 contains 13 residues. V was pared by 7 bases and J by 4 bases, with 11 bases between. Germline assignment: CDR1 LNHDA and CDR2 SQIVND (reference sequence). The V and J genes are TRBV19 and TRBJ1-5, with unresolved D. This receptor was taken from an adult with an advanced solid tumor such as melanoma, head and neck, liver or kidney cancer. Sequences were derived from CD4+ or CD8+ T cells sorted from blood, sampled in a trial of the OX40 agonist ivuxolimab. CDR3 sequence (DNA): TGTGCCAGTATGCGGGGAATAAATCAGCCCCAGCATTTT. Translating gives CASMRGINQPQHF. Based on the CDR3 plus reference TRBV19 and TRBJ1-5, the full variable domain is DGGITQSPKYLFRKEGQNVTLSCEQNLNHDAMYWYRQDPGQGLRLIYYSQIVNDFQKGDIAEGYSVSREKKESFPLTVTSAQKNPTAFYLCASMRGINQPQHFGDGTRLSIL.